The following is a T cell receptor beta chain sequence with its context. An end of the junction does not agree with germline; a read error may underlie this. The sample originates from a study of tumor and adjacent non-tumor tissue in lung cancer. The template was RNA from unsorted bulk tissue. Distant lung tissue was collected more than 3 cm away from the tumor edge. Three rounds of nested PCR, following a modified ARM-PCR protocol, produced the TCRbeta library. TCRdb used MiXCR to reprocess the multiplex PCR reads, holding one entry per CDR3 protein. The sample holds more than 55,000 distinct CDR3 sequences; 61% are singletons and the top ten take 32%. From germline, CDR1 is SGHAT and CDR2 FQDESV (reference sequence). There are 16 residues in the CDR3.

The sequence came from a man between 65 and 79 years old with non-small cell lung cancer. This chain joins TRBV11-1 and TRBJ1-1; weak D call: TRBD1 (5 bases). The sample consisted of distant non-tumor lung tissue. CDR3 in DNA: TGTGACAGCAGCCGCACCGGGGCAAATATGAACACTGAAGCTTTCTTT. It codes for CDSSRTGANMNTEAFF.